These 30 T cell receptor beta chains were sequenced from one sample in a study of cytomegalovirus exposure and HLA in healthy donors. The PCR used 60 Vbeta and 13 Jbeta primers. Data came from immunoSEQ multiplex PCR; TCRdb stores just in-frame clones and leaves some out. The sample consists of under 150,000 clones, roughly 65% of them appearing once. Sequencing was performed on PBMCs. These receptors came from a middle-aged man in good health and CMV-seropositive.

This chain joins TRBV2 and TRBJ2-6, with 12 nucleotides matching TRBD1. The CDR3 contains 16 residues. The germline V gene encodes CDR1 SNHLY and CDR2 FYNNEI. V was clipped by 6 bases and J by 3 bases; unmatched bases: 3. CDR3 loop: CASSGTGGGGANVLTF. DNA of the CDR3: TGTGCCAGCAGCGGGACAGGGGGCGGTGGGGCCAACGTCCTGACTTTC.

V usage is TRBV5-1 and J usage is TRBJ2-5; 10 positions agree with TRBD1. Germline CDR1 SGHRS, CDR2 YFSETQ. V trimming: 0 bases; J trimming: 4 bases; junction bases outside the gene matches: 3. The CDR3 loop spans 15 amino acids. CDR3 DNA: TGCGCCAGCAGCTTGGGACAGGGGGCAATAGAGACCCAGTACTTC. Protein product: CASSLGQGAIETQYF.

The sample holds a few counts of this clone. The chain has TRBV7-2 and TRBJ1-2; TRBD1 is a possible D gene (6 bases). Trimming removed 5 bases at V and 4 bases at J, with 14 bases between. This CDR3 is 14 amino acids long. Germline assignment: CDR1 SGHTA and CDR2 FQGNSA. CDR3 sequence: CASSPQGHLYGYTF. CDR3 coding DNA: TGTGCCAGCAGCCCACAGGGACACCTCTATGGCTACACCTTC. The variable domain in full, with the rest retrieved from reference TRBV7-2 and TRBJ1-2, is GAGVSQSPSNKVTEKGKDVELRCDPISGHTALYWYRQSLGQGLEFLIYFQGNSAPDKSGLPSDRFSAERTGGSVSTLTIQRTQQEDSAVYLCASSPQGHLYGYTFGSGTRLTVV.

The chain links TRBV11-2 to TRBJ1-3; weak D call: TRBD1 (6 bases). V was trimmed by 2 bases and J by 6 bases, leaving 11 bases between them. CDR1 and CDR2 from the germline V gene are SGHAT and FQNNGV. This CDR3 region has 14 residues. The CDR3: CASSLWGLVNTIYF. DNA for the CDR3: TGTGCCAGCAGCTTATGGGGGCTAGTAAACACCATATATTTT.

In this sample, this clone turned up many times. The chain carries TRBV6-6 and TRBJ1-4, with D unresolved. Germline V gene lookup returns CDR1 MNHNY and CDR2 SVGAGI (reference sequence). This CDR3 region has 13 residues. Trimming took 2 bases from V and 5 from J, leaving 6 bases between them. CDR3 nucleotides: TGTGCCAGCAGTTACCGGGAGAATGAAAAACTGTTTTTT. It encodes CASSYRENEKLFF.

The chain's CDR3 is CASMTGTEFFSGANVLTF. The CDR3 DNA sequence: TGTGCCAGCATGACCGGGACAGAGTTCTTCTCTGGGGCCAACGTCCTGACTTTC. The J gene is TRBJ2-6, the V gene TRBV2; 7 nucleotides match TRBD1. From germline, CDR1 is SNHLY and CDR2 FYNNEI. The CDR3 has 18 residues. V trimming: 7 bases; J trimming: 0 bases; junction bases outside the gene matches: 12.

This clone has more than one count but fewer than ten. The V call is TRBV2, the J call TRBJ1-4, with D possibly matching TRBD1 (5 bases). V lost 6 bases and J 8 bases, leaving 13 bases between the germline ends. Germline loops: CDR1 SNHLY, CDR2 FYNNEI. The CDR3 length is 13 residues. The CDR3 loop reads CASSVGGVEKLFF. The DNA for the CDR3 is TGTGCCAGCAGCGTTGGGGGGGTGGAAAAACTGTTTTTT. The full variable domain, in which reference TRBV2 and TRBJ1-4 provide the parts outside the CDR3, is EPEVTQTPSHQVTQMGQEVILRCVPISNHLYFYWYRQILGQKVEFLVSFYNNEISEKSEIFDDQFSVERPDGSNFTLKIRSTKLEDSAMYFCASSVGGVEKLFFGSGTQLSVL.

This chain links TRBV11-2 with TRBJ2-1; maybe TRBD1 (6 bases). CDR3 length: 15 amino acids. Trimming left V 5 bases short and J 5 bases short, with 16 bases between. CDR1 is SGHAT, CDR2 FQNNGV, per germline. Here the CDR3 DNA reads TGTGCCAGCAGCACAACCGGGACAACAAACAATGAGCAGTTCTTC. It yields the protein CASSTTGTTNNEQFF.

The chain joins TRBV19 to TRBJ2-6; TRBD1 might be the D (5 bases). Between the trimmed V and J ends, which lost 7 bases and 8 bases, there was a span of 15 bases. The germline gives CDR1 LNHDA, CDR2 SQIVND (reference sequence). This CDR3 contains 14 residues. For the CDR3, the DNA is TGTGCCAGTACCTCAGGGTGGGGCTCCAACGTCCTGACTTTC. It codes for CASTSGWGSNVLTF. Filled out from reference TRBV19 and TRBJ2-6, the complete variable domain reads DGGITQSPKYLFRKEGQNVTLSCEQNLNHDAMYWYRQDPGQGLRLIYYSQIVNDFQKGDIAEGYSVSREKKESFPLTVTSAQKNPTAFYLCASTSGWGSNVLTFGAGSRLTVL.

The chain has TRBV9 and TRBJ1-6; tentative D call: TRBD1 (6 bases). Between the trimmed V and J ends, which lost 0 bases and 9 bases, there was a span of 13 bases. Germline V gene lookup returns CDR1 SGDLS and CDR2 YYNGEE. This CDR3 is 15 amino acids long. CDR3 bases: TGTGCCAGCAGCGTAGTCGGGACATTAGGTTCACCCCTCCACTTT. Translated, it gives CASSVVGTLGSPLHF. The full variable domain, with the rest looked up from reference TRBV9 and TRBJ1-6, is DSGVTQTPKHLITATGQRVTLRCSPRSGDLSVYWYQQSLDQGLQFLIQYYNGEERAKGNILERFSAQQFPDLHSELNLSSLELGDSALYFCASSVVGTLGSPLHFGNGTRLTVT.

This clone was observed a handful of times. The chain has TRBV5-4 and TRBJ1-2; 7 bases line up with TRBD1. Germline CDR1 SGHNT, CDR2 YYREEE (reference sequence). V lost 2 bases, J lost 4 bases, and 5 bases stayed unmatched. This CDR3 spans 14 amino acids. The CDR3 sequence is CASSFGQVPYGYTF. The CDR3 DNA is TGTGCCAGCAGCTTCGGACAGGTGCCCTATGGCTACACCTTC.

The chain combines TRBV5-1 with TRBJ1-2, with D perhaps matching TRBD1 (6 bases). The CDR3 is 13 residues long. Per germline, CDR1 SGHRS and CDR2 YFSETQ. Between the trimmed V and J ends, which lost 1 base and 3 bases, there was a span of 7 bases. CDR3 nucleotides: TGCGCCAGCAGCTTGTCAGGGGACTATGGCTACACCTTC. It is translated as CASSLSGDYGYTF.

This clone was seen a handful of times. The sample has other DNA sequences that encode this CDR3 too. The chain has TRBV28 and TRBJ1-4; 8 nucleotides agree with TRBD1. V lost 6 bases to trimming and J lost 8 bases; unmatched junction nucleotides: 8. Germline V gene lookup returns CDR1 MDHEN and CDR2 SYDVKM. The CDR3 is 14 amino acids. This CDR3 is CASSRGQGREKLFF. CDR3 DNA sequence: TGTGCCAGCAGCCGAGGACAGGGAAGAGAAAAACTGTTTTTT. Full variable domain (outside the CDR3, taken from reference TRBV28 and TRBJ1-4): DVKVTQSSRYLVKRTGEKVFLECVQDMDHENMFWYRQDPGLGLRLIYFSYDVKMKEKGDIPEGYSVSREKKERFSLILESASTNQTSMYLCASSRGQGREKLFFGSGTQLSVL.

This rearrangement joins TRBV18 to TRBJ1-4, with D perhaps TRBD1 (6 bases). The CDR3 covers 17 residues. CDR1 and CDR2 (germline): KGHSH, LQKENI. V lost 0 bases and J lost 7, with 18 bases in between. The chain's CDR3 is CASSPPSAGARSEKLFF. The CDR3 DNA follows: TGTGCCAGCTCACCACCCTCGGCAGGGGCTCGAAGTGAAAAACTGTTTTTT.

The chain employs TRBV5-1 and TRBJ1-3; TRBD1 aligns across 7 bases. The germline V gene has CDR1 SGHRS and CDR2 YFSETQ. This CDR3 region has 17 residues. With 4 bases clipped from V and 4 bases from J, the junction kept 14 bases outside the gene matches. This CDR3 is CASSPAQGSRRGNTIYF. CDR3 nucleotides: TGCGCCAGCAGCCCGGCACAGGGGAGTCGTAGGGGAAACACCATATATTTT.

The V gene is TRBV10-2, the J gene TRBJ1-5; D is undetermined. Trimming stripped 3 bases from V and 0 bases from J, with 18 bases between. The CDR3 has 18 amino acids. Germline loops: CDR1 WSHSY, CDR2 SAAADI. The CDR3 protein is CASSDQYGVQYSNQPQHF. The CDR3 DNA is TGCGCCAGCAGTGATCAGTACGGGGTCCAATATAGCAATCAGCCCCAGCATTTT.

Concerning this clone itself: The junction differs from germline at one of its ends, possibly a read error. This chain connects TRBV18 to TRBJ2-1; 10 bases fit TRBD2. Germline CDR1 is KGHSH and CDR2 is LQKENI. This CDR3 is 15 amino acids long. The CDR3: CASSPPGLAYTEQFF. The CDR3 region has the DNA TGTGCCAGCTCACCTCCGGGACTAGCGTACACTGAGCAGTTCTTC. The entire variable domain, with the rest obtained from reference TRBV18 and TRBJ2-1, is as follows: NAGVMQNPRHLVRRRGQEARLRCSPMKGHSHVYWYRQLPEEGLKFMVYLQKENIIDESGMPKERFSAEFPKEGPSILRIQQVVRGDSAAYFCASSPPGLAYTEQFFGPGTRLTVL.

In DNA, the CDR3 is TGTGCCAGCTCACCACCGACGGGACAGGATCAAGAGACCCAGTACTTC. This encodes CASSPPTGQDQETQYF. The chain links TRBV18 to TRBJ2-5; the match to TRBD1 covers 8 bases. The CDR3 runs 16 residues. From germline, CDR1 is KGHSH and CDR2 LQKENI. V was pared by 0 bases and J by 2 bases, with 5 bases of the junction left unmatched.

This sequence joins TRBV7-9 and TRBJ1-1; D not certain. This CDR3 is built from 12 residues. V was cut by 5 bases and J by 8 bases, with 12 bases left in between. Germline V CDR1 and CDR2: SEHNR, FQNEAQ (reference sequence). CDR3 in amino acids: CASSEESAEAFF. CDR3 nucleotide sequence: TGTGCCAGCAGCGAGGAATCAGCCGAAGCTTTCTTT.

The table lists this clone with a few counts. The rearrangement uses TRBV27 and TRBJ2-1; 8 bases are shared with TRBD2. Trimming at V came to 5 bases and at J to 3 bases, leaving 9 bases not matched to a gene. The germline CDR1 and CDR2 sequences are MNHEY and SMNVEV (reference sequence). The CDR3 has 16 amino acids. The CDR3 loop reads CASSLNGRANYNEQFF. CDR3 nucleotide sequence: TGTGCCAGCAGTCTTAACGGGAGGGCTAACTACAATGAGCAGTTCTTC.

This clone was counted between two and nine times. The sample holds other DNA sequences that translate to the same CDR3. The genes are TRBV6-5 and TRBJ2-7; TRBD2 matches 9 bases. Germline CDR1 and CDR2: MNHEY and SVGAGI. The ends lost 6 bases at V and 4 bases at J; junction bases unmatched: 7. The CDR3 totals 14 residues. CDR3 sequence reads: CASSPRLAEYEQYF. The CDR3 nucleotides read TGTGCCAGCAGCCCAAGACTAGCGGAGTACGAGCAGTACTTC.

Here the CDR3 DNA reads TGTGCCAGCAGCTTGGTTAAGGGGAATAATTCACCCCTCCACTTT. As protein: CASSLVKGNNSPLHF. The rearrangement joins TRBV5-4 to TRBJ1-6, with D perhaps matching TRBD1 (5 bases). The CDR3 extends over 15 amino acids. Trimming removed 0 bases from V and 5 bases from J, with 9 bases in between. Looked up from germline, CDR1 is SGHNT and CDR2 is YYREEE (reference sequence).

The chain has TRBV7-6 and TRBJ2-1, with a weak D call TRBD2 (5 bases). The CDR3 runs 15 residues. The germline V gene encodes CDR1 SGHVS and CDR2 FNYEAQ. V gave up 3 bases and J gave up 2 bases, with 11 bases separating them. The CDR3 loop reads CASSFTDSPYNEQFF. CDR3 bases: TGTGCCAGCAGCTTCACGGACTCACCCTACAATGAGCAGTTCTTC.

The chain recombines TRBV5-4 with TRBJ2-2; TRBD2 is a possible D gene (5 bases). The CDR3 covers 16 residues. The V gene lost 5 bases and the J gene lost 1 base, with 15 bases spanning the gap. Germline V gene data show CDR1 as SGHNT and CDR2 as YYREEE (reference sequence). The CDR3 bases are TGTGCCAGCAGATCTCCTCTAGCAGGGAACACCGGGGAGCTGTTTTTT. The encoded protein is CASRSPLAGNTGELFF. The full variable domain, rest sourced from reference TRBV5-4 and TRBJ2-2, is ETGVTQSPTHLIKTRGQQVTLRCSSQSGHNTVSWYQQALGQGPQFIFQYYREEENGRGNFPPRFSGLQFPNYSSELNVNALELDDSALYLCASRSPLAGNTGELFFGEGSRLTVL.

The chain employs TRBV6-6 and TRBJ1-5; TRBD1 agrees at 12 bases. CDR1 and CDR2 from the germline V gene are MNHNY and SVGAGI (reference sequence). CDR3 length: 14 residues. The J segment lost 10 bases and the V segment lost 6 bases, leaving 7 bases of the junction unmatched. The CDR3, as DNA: TGTGCCAGCAGCTCGGGACAGGGGGCTCTCCCCCAGCATTTT. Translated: CASSSGQGALPQHF.

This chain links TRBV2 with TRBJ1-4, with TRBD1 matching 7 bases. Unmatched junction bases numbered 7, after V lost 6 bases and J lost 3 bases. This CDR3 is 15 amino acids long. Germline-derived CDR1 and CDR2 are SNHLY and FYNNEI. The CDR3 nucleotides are TGTGCCAGCAGGATGGACAGGTTCGCTAATGAAAAACTGTTTTTT. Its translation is CASRMDRFANEKLFF.

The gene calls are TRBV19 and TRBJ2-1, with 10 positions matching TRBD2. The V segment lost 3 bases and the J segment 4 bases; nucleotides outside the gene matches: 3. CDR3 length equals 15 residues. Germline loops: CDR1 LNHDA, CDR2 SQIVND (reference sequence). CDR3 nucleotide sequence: TGTGCCAGTAGTATTGGACTAGCGGAGTACAATGAGCAGTTCTTC. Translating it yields CASSIGLAEYNEQFF. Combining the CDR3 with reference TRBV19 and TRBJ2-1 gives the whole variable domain DGGITQSPKYLFRKEGQNVTLSCEQNLNHDAMYWYRQDPGQGLRLIYYSQIVNDFQKGDIAEGYSVSREKKESFPLTVTSAQKNPTAFYLCASSIGLAEYNEQFFGPGTRLTVL.

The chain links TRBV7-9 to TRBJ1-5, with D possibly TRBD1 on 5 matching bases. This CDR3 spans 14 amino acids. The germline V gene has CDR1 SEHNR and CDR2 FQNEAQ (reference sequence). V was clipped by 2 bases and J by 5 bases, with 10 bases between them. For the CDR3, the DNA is TGTGCCAGCAGCTTACGGGGGGTCGATCAGCCCCAGCATTTT. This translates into CASSLRGVDQPQHF.

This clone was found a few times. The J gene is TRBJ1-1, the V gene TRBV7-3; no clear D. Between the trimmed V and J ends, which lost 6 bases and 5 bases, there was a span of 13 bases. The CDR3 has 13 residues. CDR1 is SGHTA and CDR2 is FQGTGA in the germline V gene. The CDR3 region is CASRQGPGTEAFF. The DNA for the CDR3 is TGTGCCAGCAGGCAAGGACCGGGGACTGAAGCTTTCTTT.

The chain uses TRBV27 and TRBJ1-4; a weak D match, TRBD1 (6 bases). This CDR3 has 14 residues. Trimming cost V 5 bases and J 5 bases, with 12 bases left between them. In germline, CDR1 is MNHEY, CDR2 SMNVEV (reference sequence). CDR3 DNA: TGTGCCAGCAGTCGACAGGCCGCCAATGAAAAACTGTTTTTT. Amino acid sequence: CASSRQAANEKLFF.